Sequencing of this TCR beta chain was carried out in a study of blood T cells in healthy people across ages. Together with a sample-barcoded 5' primer, a J-beta primer mix was included in a second PCR lasting roughly 7 to 11 cycles. TCRdb fed the 5' RACE reads into MiXCR, producing one record per CDR3 protein. This sample carries roughly 500,000 distinct CDR3 sequences, less than 25% of them seen once, and the ten largest clones take just under 9%. Trimming cost V 3 bases and J 0 bases, with 9 bases left between them. This CDR3 has 16 residues. This sample was shared with a second study, whose subject was T cells of mothers and their children.

The receptor's source is a boy aged 10-17 years in good health. Sequenced: blood. The chain employs TRBV12-3 or TRBV12-4 and TRBJ2-6; TRBD1 might be the D (6 bases). CDR3 sequence: CASSFSTGSGANVLTF. The CDR3 DNA sequence: TGTGCCAGCAGTTTCTCGACAGGCTCTGGGGCCAACGTCCTGACTTTC.